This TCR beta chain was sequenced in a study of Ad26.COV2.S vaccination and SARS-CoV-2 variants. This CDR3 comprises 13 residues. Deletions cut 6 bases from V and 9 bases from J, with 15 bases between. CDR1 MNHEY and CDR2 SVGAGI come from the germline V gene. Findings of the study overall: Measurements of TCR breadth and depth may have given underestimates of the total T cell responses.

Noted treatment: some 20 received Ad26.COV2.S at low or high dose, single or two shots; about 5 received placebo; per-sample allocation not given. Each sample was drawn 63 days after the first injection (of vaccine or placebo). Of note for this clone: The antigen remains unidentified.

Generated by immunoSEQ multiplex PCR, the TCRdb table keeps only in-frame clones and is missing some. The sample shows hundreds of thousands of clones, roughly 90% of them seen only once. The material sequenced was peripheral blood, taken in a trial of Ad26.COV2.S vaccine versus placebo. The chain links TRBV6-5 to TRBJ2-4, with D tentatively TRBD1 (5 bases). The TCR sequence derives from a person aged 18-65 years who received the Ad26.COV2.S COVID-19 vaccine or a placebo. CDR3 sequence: CASRPHATAIQYF. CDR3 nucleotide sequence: TGTGCCAGCAGACCCCACGCGACAGCCATTCAGTACTTC.